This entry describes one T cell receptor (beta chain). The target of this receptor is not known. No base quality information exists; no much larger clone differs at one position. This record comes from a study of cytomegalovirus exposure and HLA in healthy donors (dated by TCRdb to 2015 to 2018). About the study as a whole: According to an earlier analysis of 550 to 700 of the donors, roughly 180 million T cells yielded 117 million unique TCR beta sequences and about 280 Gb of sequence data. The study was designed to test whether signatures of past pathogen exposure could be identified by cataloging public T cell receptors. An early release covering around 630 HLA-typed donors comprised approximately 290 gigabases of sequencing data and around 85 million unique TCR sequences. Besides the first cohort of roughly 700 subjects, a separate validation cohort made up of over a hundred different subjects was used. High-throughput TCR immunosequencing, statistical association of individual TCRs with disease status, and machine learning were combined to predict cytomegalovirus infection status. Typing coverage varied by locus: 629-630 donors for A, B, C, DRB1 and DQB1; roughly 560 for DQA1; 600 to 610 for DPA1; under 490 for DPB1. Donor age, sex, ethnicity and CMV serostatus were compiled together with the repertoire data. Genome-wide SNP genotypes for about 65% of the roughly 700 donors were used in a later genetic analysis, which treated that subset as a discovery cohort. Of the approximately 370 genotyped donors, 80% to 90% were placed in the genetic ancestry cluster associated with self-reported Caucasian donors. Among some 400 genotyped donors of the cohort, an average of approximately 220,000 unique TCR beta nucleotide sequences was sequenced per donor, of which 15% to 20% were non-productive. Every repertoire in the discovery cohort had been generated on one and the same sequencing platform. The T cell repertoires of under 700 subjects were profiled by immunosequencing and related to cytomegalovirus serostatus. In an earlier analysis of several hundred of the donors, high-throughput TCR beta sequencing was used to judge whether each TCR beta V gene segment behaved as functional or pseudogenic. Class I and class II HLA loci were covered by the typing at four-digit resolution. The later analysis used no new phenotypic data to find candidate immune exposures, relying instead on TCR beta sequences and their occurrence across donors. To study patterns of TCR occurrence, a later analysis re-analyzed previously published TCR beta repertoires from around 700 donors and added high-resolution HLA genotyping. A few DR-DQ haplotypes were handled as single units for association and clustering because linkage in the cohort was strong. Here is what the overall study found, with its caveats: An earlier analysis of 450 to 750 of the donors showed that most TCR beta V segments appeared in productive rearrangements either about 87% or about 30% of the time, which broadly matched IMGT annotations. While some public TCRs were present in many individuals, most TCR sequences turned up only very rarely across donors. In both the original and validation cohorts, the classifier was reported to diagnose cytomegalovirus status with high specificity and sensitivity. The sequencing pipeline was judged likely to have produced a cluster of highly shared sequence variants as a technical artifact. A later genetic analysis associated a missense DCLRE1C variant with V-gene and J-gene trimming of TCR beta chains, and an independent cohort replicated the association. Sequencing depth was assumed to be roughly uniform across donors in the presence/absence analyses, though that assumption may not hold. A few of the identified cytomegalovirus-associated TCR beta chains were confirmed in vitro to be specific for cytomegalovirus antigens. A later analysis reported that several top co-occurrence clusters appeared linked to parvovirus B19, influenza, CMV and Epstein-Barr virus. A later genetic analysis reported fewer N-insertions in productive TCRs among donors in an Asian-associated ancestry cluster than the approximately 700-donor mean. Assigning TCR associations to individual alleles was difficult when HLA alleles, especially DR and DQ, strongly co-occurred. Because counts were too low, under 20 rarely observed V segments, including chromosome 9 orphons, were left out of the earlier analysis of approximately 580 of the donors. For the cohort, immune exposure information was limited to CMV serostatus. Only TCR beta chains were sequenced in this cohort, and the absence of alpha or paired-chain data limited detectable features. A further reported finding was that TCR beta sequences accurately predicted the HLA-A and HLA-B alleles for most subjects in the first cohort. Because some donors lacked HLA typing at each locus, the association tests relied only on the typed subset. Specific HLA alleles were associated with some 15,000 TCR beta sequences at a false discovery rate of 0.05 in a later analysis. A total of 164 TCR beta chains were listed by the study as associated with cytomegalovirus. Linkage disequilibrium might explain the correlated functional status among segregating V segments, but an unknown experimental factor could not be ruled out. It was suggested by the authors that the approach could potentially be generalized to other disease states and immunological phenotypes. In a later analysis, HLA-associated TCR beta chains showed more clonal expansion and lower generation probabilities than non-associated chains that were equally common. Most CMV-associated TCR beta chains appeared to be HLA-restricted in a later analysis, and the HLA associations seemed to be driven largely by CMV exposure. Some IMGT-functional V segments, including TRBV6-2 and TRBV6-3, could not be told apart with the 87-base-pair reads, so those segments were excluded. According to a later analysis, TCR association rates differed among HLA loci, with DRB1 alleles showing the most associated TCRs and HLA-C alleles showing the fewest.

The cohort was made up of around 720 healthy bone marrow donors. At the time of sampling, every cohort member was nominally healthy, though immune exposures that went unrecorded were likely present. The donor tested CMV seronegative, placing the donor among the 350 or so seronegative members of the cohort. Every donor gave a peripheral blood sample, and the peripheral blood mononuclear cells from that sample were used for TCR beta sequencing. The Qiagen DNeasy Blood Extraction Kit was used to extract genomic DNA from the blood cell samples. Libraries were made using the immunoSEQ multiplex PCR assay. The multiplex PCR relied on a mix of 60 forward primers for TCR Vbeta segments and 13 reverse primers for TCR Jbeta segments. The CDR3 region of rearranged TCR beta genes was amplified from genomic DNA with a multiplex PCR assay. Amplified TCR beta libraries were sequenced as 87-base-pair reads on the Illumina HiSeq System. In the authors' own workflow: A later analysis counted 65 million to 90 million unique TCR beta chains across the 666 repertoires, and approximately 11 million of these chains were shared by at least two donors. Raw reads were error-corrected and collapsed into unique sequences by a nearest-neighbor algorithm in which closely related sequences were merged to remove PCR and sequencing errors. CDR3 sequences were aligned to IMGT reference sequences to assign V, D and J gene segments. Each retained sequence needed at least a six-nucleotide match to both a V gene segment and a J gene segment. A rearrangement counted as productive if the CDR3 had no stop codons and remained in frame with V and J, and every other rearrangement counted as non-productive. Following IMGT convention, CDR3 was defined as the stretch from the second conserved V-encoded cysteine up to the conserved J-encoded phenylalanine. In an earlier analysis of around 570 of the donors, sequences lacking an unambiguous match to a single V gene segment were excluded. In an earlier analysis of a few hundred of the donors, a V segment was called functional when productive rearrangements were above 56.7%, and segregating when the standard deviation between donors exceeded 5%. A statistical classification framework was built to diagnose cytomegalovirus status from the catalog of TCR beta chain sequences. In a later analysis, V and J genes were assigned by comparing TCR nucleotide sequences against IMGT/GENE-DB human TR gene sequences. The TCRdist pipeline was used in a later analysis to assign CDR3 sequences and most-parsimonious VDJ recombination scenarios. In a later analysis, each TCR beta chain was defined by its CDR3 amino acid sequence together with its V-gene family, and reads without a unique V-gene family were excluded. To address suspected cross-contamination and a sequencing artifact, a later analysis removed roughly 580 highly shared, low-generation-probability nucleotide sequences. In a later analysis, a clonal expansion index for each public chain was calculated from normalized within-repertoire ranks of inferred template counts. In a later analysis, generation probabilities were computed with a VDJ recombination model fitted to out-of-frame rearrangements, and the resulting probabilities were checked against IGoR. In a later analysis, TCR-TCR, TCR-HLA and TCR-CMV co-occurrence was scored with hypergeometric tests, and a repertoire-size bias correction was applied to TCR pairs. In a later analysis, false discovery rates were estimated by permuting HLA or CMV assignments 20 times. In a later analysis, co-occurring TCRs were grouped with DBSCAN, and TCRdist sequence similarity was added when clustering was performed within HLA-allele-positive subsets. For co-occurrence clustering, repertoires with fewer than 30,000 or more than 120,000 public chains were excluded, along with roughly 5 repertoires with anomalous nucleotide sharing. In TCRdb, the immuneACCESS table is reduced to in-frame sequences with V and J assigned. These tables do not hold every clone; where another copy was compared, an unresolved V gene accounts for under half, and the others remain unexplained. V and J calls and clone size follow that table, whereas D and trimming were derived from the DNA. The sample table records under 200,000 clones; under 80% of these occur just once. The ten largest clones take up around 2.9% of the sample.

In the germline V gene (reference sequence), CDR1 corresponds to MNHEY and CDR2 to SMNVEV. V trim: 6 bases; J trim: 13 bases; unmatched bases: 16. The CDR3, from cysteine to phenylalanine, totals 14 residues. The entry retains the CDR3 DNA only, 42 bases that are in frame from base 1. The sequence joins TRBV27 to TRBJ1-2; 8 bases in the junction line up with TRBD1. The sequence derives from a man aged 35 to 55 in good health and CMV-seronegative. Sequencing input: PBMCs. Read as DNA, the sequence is TGTGCCAGCAGCCCCGGACAGGGCGCTTATTTGGGCACCTTC. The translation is CASSPGQGAYLGTF.